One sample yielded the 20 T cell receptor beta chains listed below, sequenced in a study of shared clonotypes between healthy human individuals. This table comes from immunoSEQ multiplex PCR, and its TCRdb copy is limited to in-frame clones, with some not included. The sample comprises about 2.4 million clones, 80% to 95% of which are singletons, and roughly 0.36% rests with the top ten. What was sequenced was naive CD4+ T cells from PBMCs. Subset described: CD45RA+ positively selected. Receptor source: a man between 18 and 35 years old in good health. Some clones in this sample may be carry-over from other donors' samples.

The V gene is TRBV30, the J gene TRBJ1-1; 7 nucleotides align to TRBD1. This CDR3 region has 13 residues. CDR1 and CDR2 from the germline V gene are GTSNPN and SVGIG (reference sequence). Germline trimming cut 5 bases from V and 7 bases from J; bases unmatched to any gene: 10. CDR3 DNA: TGTGCCTGGGGACAGGCCCGATGGAGTGAAGCTTTCTTT. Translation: CAWGQARWSEAFF.

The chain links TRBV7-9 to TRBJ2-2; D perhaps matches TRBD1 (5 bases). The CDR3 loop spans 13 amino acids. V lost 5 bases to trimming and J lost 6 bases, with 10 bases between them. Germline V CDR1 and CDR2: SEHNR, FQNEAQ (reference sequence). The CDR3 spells CASSAQASGELFF. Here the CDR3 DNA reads TGTGCCAGCAGCGCACAGGCGTCCGGGGAGCTGTTTTTT.

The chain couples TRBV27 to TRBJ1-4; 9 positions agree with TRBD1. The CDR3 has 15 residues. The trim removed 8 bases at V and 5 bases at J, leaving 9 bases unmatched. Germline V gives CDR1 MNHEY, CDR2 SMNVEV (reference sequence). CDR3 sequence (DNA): TGTGCCAGCCGCGAAACCGGGACAGGGAATGAAAAACTGTTTTTT. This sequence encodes CASRETGTGNEKLFF.

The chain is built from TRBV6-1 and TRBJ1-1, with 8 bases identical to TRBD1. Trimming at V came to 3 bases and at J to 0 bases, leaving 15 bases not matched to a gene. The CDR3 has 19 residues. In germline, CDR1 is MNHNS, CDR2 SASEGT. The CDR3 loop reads CASSELPVLTTGVNTEAFF. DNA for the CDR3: TGTGCCAGCAGTGAGCTCCCCGTGCTCACGACAGGGGTGAACACTGAAGCTTTCTTT.

CDR3 nucleotides: TGTGCCATCAGTGAGTCGAGATGGGACACTGAAGCTTTCTTT. This encodes CAISESRWDTEAFF. V usage is TRBV10-3 and J usage is TRBJ1-1, with D uncertain. This CDR3 spans 14 amino acids. V shed 0 bases and J shed 3 bases, with 8 bases lying between them. Germline CDR1 reads ENHRY; CDR2 reads SYGVKD.

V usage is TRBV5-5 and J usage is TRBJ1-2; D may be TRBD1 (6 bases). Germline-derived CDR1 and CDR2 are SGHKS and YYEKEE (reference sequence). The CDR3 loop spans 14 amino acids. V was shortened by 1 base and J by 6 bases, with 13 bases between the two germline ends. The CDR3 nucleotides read TGTGCCAGCAGCTTGACTCCAGGGGAAGATGGCTACACCTTC. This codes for CASSLTPGEDGYTF.

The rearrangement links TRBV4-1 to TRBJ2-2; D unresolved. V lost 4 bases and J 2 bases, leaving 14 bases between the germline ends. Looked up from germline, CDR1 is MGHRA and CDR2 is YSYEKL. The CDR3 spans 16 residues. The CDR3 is CASSPIWGLNTGELFF. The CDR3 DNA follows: TGCGCCAGCAGCCCCATTTGGGGTCTCAACACCGGGGAGCTGTTTTTT.

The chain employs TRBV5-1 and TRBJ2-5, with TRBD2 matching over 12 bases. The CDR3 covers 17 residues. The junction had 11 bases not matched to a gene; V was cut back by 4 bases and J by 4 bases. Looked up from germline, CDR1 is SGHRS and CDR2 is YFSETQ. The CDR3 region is CASSVTSGRNPVETQYF. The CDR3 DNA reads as TGCGCCAGCAGCGTAACTAGCGGGAGGAACCCGGTAGAGACCCAGTACTTC.

The CDR3 spells CASSLLGGEPTGELFF. CDR3 DNA sequence: TGCGCCAGCAGCTTGCTCGGGGGAGAGCCAACCGGGGAGCTGTTTTTT. The chain links TRBV5-1 to TRBJ2-2, with D maybe TRBD2 (6 bases). In germline, CDR1 is SGHRS, CDR2 YFSETQ. The CDR3 runs to 16 residues. Between the trimmed V and J ends, which lost 1 base and 5 bases, there was a span of 15 bases.

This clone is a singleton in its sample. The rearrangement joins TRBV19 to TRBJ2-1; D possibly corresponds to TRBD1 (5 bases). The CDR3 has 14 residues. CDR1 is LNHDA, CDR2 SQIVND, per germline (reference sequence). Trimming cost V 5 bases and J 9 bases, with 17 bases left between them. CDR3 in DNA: TGTGCCAGTAGTCTCCCCAGGGTTCTGGGTGAGCAGTTCTTC. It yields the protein CASSLPRVLGEQFF.

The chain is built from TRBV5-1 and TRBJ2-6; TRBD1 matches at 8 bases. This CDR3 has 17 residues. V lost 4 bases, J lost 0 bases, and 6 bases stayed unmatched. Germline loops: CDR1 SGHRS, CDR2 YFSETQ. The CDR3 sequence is CASSVQGAISGANVLTF. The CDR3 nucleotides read TGCGCCAGCAGCGTCCAGGGGGCCATCTCTGGGGCCAACGTCCTGACTTTC.

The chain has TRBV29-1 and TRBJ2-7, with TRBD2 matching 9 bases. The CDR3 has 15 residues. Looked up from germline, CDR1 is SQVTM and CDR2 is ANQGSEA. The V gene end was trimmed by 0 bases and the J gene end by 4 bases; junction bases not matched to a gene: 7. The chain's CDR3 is CSVEDLAGGGYEQYF. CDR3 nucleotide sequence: TGCAGCGTTGAAGATCTCGCGGGAGGGGGTTACGAGCAGTACTTC.

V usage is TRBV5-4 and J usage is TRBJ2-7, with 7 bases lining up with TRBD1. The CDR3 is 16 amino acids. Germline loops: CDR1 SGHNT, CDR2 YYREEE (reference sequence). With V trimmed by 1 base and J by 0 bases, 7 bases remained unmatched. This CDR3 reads CASSLRRTGGSYEQYF. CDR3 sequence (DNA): TGTGCCAGCAGCTTGCGACGGACAGGCGGCTCCTACGAGCAGTACTTC.

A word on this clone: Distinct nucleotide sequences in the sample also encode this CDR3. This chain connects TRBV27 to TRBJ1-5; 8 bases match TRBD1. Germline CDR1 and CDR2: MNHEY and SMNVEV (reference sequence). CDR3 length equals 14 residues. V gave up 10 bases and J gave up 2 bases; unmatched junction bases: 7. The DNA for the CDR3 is TGTGCCACCGGACAGGGCAGCGGCAATCAGCCCCAGCATTTT. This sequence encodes CATGQGSGNQPQHF.

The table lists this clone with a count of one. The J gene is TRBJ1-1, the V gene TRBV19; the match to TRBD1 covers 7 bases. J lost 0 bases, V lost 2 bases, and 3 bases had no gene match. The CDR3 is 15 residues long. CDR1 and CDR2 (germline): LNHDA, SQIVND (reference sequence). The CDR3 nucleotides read TGTGCCAGTAGTATACTCGGGACAGTGAACACTGAAGCTTTCTTT. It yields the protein CASSILGTVNTEAFF. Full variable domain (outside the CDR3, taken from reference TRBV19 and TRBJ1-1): DGGITQSPKYLFRKEGQNVTLSCEQNLNHDAMYWYRQDPGQGLRLIYYSQIVNDFQKGDIAEGYSVSREKKESFPLTVTSAQKNPTAFYLCASSILGTVNTEAFFGQGTRLTVV.

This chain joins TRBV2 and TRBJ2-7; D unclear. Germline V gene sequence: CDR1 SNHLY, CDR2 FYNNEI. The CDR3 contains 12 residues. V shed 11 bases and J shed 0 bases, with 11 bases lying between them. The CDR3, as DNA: TGTGCCGAAGCCTCTTCCTCCTACGAGCAGTACTTC. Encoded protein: CAEASSSYEQYF. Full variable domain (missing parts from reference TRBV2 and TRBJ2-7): EPEVTQTPSHQVTQMGQEVILRCVPISNHLYFYWYRQILGQKVEFLVSFYNNEISEKSEIFDDQFSVERPDGSNFTLKIRSTKLEDSAMYFCAEASSSYEQYFGPGTRLTVT.

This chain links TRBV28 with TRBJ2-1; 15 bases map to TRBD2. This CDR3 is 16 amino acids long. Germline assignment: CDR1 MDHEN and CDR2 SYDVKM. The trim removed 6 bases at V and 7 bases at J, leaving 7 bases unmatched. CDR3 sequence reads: CASSWTSGRGQNEQFF. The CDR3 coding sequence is TGTGCCAGCAGCTGGACTAGCGGGAGGGGGCAGAATGAGCAGTTCTTC.

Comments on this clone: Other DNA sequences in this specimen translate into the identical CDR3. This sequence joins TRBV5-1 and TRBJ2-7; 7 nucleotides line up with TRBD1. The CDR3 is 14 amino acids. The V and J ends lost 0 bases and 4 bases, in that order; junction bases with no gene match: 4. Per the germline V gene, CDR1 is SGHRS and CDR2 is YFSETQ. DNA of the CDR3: TGCGCCAGCAGCTTGGATTCCAGGGGGTACGAGCAGTACTTC. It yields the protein CASSLDSRGYEQYF.

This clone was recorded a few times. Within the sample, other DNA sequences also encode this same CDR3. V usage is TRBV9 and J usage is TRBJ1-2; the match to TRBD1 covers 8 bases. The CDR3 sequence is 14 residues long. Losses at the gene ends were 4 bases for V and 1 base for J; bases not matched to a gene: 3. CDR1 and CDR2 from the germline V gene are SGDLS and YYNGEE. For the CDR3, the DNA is TGTGCCAGCAGCACCGGACAGGGTAACTATGGCTACACCTTC. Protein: CASSTGQGNYGYTF.

CDR3 region: CASSLTGINEQYF. Here the CDR3 DNA reads TGTGCCAGCAGCTTAACGGGGATCAACGAGCAGTACTTC. The chain is built from TRBV7-9 and TRBJ2-7, with D tentatively TRBD2 (5 bases). Germline CDR1 and CDR2: SEHNR and FQNEAQ (reference sequence). The CDR3 has 13 residues. Trimming pared 2 bases from V and 5 bases from J, leaving 10 bases between.